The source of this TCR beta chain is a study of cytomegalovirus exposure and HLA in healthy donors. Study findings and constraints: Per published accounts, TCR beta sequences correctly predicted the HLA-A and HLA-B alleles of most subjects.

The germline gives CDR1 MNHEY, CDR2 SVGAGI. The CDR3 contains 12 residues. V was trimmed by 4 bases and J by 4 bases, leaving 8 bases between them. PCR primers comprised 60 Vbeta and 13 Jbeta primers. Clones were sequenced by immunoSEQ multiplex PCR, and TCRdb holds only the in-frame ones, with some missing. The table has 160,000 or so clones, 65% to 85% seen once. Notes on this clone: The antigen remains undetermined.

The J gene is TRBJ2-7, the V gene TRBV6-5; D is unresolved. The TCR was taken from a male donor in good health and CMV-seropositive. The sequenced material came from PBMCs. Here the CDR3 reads CASSFGQYEQYF. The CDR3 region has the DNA TGTGCCAGCAGTTTTGGGCAGTACGAGCAGTACTTC.